This T cell receptor (beta chain) is from a study of regulatory dendritic cells for organ transplantation. Overall study findings and caveats: The most alloreactive TCR clonotypes were found in resting memory CD8+ cells. The authors noted considerable between-person heterogeneity in alloreactive memory CD8+ cells. Naive T cells showed high diversity, memory cells less, memory CD8+ least.

Naive CD45RA+ and memory CD45RO+ CD4+ or CD8+ T cells were FACS-sorted. Notes on this clone: What it binds is not known.

V lost 5 bases and J lost 3; bases outside the gene matches: 7. The CDR3 runs 16 residues. In germline, CDR1 is LNHDA, CDR2 SQIVND (reference sequence). Assay used: immunoSEQ multiplex PCR; TCRdb lists only in-frame clones, some missing. The table shows 25,000 to 35,000 clones, with around 79% occurring only once. The receptor was derived from a human donor in good health. The sequenced sample consisted of memory CD4+ T cells from blood. Subset denoted: CD45RO+ memory T cells. The chain has TRBV19 and TRBJ2-1; 10 bases agree with TRBD2. The CDR3 here is CASSPRTSGYYNEQFF. The DNA for the CDR3 is TGTGCCAGTAGTCCCCGGACTAGCGGTTACTACAATGAGCAGTTCTTC.